These T cell receptor beta chains were read from a single sample in a study of control samples from healthy donors and cancer patients. Generated by immunoSEQ multiplex PCR, the TCRdb table keeps only in-frame clones and is missing some. The sample yields around 110,000 clones, around 90% seen once. The sequencing input was blood. These receptors originate from a woman aged 65 to 85 in good health. The CDR3 runs from the conserved cysteine through the conserved F or W. The D gene is left open where the match is weak. Clone size appears in some rows only: once, few, many, or a class for an expanded clone.

v_gene,d_gene,abundance,len,j_gene,CDR3nt,CDR3aa
TRBV10-2,TRBD2,.,15,TRBJ2-5,TGCGCCAGCACGCTAGCGGGGGGGCCGGGGGAGACCCAGTACTTC,CASTLAGGPGETQYF
TRBV19,.,.,13,TRBJ1-5,TGTGCCAGTAGTATCCCGGCTAATCAGCCCCAGCATTTT,CASSIPANQPQHF
TRBV4-3,TRBD1,.,14,TRBJ1-1,TGCGCCAGCAGTACCCAGGGGGCTGGCACTGAAGCTTTCTTT,CASSTQGAGTEAFF
TRBV5-4,TRBD2,.,15,TRBJ2-7,TGTGCCAGCAGCGCCCGGGGACTAGCGGTCTACGAGCAGTACTTC,CASSARGLAVYEQYF
TRBV19,.,.,14,TRBJ2-7,TGTGCCAGTAGTATACACCTGCGGTCCTACGAGCAGTACTTC,CASSIHLRSYEQYF
TRBV2,.,.,15,TRBJ2-2,TGTGCCAGCAGTGTCCAGGGGACGAACACCGGGGAGCTGTTTTTT,CASSVQGTNTGELFF
TRBV15,TRBD1,few,14,TRBJ2-7,TGTGCCACCAGCAGTTGGACAGGGGAATACGAGCAGTACTTC,CATSSWTGEYEQYF
TRBV6-5,.,.,12,TRBJ1-2,TGTGCCAGCAGTTACCGGGGGTATGGCTACACCTTC,CASSYRGYGYTF
TRBV3-1/TRBV3-2,TRBD2,.,17,TRBJ2-7,TGTGCCAGCAGCCAAGCCCGGGCCGGGACTAGTGCAGCCGAGCAGTACTTC,CASSQARAGTSAAEQYF
TRBV6-5,.,.,13,TRBJ2-6,TGTGCCAGCAGTATCTCTGGGGCCAACGTCCTGACTTTC,CASSISGANVLTF
TRBV7-9,.,.,15,TRBJ2-3,TGTGCCAGCAGCTTGTTGCGACGACGCACAGATACGCAGTATTTT,CASSLLRRRTDTQYF
TRBV6-5,.,.,15,TRBJ1-1,TGTGCCAGCAGTTACTCGACGGGAGTGGACACTGAAGCTTTCTTT,CASSYSTGVDTEAFF
TRBV3-1/TRBV3-2,.,.,14,TRBJ1-2,TGTGCCAGCAGCCCGAGTGGGCAACCGGGTGGCTACACCTTC,CASSPSGQPGGYTF
TRBV30,.,few,13,TRBJ1-2,TGTGCCTGGAGTGTACGGACAAACTATGGCTACACCTTC,CAWSVRTNYGYTF
TRBV7-9,.,.,15,TRBJ1-3,TGTGCCAGCAGCTTAGTATTAACACCCGGAAACACCATATATTTT,CASSLVLTPGNTIYF
TRBV15,.,once,13,TRBJ2-6,TGTGCCACCCGACCTTCGGGGGCCAACGTCCTGACTTTC,CATRPSGANVLTF
TRBV7-9,.,.,17,TRBJ2-3,TGTGCCAGCTTCAATTATGGGGGTCGTCCTAGCACAGATACGCAGTATTTT,CASFNYGGRPSTDTQYF
TRBV7-8,.,.,16,TRBJ1-2,TGTGCCAGCAGCTTAGGAGGAGGGTCCCTTTTCTATGGCTACACCTTC,CASSLGGGSLFYGYTF
TRBV19,.,once,17,TRBJ1-1,TGTGCCAGTAGTAGTTTCCCCCGGGGGAACATGAACACTGAAGCTTTCTTT,CASSSFPRGNMNTEAFF
TRBV15,.,.,13,TRBJ2-7,TGTGCCACCAGCCGCTGGGGGCAGCACGAGCAGTACTTC,CATSRWGQHEQYF
TRBV27,TRBD1,.,14,TRBJ2-7,TGTGCCAGCAGGACCGGGACAGGTGGCTACGAGCAGTACTTC,CASRTGTGGYEQYF
TRBV5-1,.,once,15,TRBJ2-1,TGCGCCAGCAGCTTGCTCCAGGGTAGGGACAATGAGCAGTTCTTC,CASSLLQGRDNEQFF
TRBV2,TRBD1,few,13,TRBJ1-2,TGTGCCAGCGCCGTAGACAGGGAACGTGGCTACACCTTC,CASAVDRERGYTF
TRBV12-3/TRBV12-4,TRBD1,once,12,TRBJ1-6,TGTGCCAGCGCAGGGGGTAATTCACCCCTCCACTTT,CASAGGNSPLHF
TRBV20-1,.,.,14,TRBJ1-2,TGCAGTGCTAGTGTTTCGGGCCGGAACTATGGCTACACCTTC,CSASVSGRNYGYTF
TRBV4-1,.,.,14,TRBJ1-6,TGCGCCAGCAGCCAGGAGACTTATAATTCACCCCTCCACTTT,CASSQETYNSPLHF
TRBV29-1,.,.,11,TRBJ2-3,TGCAGCGTTAGGACACCGGATACGCAGTATTTT,CSVRTPDTQYF
TRBV5-1,TRBD2,.,15,TRBJ2-3,TGCGCCAGCAGTTTCCGGGGGGTTCTCACAGATACGCAGTATTTT,CASSFRGVLTDTQYF
TRBV12-3/TRBV12-4,.,.,13,TRBJ2-2,TGTGCCAGCAGGGAGGGACCCCCGGGGGAGCTGTTTTTT,CASREGPPGELFF
TRBV6-5,.,.,12,TRBJ1-1,TGTGCCAGCAGTTTGTTGGGGACTGAAGCTTTCTTT,CASSLLGTEAFF
TRBV4-1,.,.,16,TRBJ2-1,TGCGCCAGCGCCCGGGAAGCCCCAAGGGCCTACAATGAGCAGTTCTTC,CASAREAPRAYNEQFF
TRBV2,.,.,12,TRBJ1-5,TGTGCCAGCAGTGAACCCCGGCAGCCCCAGCATTTT,CASSEPRQPQHF
TRBV6-4,.,.,14,TRBJ1-6,TGTGCCAGCAGTGACGGGGGTCATGGTTCACCCCTCCACTTT,CASSDGGHGSPLHF
TRBV11-2,TRBD2,.,15,TRBJ2-3,TGTGCCAGCACTCTCGGAGGCGGGGGGCCCGATACGCAGTATTTT,CASTLGGGGPDTQYF
TRBV29-1,.,.,12,TRBJ2-7,TGCAGCGTCCAGGGGATCCGCTACGAGCAGTACTTC,CSVQGIRYEQYF
TRBV11-3,TRBD1,.,16,TRBJ2-2,TGTGCCAGCAGCCCGACAGGGCTGGGGAACACCGGGGAGCTGTTTTTT,CASSPTGLGNTGELFF
TRBV4-1,TRBD2,.,15,TRBJ2-3,TGCGCCAGCAGCCACGGGAATAGCGGGCGGGATACGCAGTATTTT,CASSHGNSGRDTQYF
TRBV9,.,.,14,TRBJ2-2,TGTGCCAGTAGATGGGACCAGAACACCGGGGAGCTGTTTTTT,CASRWDQNTGELFF
TRBV4-1,.,.,14,TRBJ2-3,TGCGCCAGCAGCCAATTGGGGGCCGCAGATACGCAGTATTTT,CASSQLGAADTQYF
TRBV5-1,.,.,12,TRBJ2-1,TGCGCCAGCAGCTTGACAATGAATGAGCAGTTCTTC,CASSLTMNEQFF
TRBV6-2/TRBV6-3,.,.,13,TRBJ2-7,TGTGCCAGCAGTTACGAGGTACACTACGAGCAGTACTTC,CASSYEVHYEQYF
TRBV5-1,TRBD2,.,16,TRBJ2-3,TGCGCCAGCAGCTTACTAGCGGGGGGTCTAACAGATACGCAGTATTTT,CASSLLAGGLTDTQYF
TRBV7-2,.,once,15,TRBJ1-4,TGTGCCAGCAGTCGGATACCAGGGGCGGGGGAAAAACTGTTTTTT,CASSRIPGAGEKLFF
TRBV5-1,.,.,14,TRBJ2-5,TGCGCCAGCAGCCTCGACTATTATCGGGAGACCCAGTACTTC,CASSLDYYRETQYF
TRBV3-1/TRBV3-2,.,.,14,TRBJ1-5,TGTGCCAGCAGCCAATTCCAGACTAATCAGCCCCAGCATTTT,CASSQFQTNQPQHF
TRBV7-2,TRBD2,.,15,TRBJ2-5,TGTGCCAGCAGCACCTCCGGGACTAGCGGGGGGCCTAAGTACTTC,CASSTSGTSGGPKYF
TRBV6-5,.,.,15,TRBJ2-7,TGTGCCAGCAGTTACTCTGCCGCTTTCTCCTACGAGCAGTACTTC,CASSYSAAFSYEQYF
TRBV24-1,TRBD1,.,14,TRBJ1-5,TGTGCCACCTACTTCGGACAGGGGTCTCAGCCCCAGCATTTT,CATYFGQGSQPQHF
TRBV7-2,.,.,15,TRBJ1-3,TGTGCCAGCAGCCCATACTTTAGATCTGGAAACACCATATATTTT,CASSPYFRSGNTIYF
TRBV20-1,.,.,11,TRBJ1-2,TGCAGTATGACGGGGAACTATGGCTACACCTTC,CSMTGNYGYTF
TRBV12-5,.,.,17,TRBJ2-2,TGTGCTAGTGGCCGGGACCTGGCCAACCTCAACACCGGGGAGCTGTTTTTT,CASGRDLANLNTGELFF
TRBV11-2,TRBD2,.,14,TRBJ2-5,TGTGCCAGCAACAGCGGGGGCGCGCAAGAGACCCAGTACTTC,CASNSGGAQETQYF
TRBV3-1/TRBV3-2,.,once,14,TRBJ1-4,TGTGCCAGCAGGCAACGAGCAACTAATGAAAAACTGTTTTTT,CASRQRATNEKLFF
TRBV29-1,.,.,12,TRBJ2-7,TGCAGCGTTGCTGTAGGGGGTCACGAGCAGTACTTC,CSVAVGGHEQYF